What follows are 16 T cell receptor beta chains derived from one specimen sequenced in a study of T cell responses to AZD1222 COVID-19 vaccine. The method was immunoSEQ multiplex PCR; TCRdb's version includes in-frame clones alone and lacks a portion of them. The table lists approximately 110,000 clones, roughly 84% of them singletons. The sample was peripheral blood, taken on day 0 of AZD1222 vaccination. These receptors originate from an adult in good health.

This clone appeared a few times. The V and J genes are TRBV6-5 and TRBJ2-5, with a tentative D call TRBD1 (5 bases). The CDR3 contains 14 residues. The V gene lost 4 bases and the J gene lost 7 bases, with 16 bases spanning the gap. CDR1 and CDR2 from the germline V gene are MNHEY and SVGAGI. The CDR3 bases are TGTGCCAGCAGTTCTCAGGGCTCATGGGGGACCCAGTACTTC. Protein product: CASSSQGSWGTQYF.

CDR3 in amino acids: CAFRDSSYGYTF. The CDR3 DNA reads as TGTGCCTTCCGGGACAGCAGCTATGGCTACACCTTC. The chain couples TRBV5-4 to TRBJ1-2, with 7 bases identical to TRBD1. The germline V gene encodes CDR1 SGHNT and CDR2 YYREEE (reference sequence). Losses at the gene ends were 10 bases for V and 4 bases for J; bases not matched to a gene: 7. The CDR3 has 12 residues.

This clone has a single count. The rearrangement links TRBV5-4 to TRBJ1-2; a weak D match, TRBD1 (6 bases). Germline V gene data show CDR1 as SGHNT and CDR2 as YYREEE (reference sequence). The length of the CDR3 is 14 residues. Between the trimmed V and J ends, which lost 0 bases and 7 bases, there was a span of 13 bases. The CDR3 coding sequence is TGTGCCAGCAGCTTGGGAGGGGGTAAGGGTGGCTACACCTTC. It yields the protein CASSLGGGKGGYTF.

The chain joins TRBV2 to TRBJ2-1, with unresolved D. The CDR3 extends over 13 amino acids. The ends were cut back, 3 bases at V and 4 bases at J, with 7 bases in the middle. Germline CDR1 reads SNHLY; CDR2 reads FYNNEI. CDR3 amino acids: CASSESNYNEQFF. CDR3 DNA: TGTGCCAGCAGTGAGTCGAATTACAATGAGCAGTTCTTC.

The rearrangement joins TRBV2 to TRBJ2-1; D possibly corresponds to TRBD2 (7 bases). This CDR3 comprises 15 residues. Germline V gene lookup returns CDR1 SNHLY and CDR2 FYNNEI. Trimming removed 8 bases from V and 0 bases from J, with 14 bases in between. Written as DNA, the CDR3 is TGTGCCAGCCGTGGGGGGGCGAGCTCCTACAATGAGCAGTTCTTC. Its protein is CASRGGASSYNEQFF.

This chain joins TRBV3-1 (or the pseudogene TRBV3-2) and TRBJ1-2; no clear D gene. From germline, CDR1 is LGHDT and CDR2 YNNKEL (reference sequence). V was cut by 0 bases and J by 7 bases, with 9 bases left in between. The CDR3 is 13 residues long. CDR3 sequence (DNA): TGTGCCAGCAGCCAAGATCGCCCGGGTGGCTACACCTTC. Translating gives CASSQDRPGGYTF.

The CDR3 spells CASSLDRGIDGYTF. The CDR3 nucleotides read TGTGCCAGCAGCCTCGACAGGGGTATCGATGGCTACACCTTC. This rearrangement joins TRBV13 to TRBJ1-2; 8 nucleotides align to TRBD1. Losses at the gene ends were 5 bases for V and 6 bases for J; bases not matched to a gene: 8. CDR3 length: 14 residues. In germline, CDR1 is PRHDT, CDR2 FYEKMQ (reference sequence).

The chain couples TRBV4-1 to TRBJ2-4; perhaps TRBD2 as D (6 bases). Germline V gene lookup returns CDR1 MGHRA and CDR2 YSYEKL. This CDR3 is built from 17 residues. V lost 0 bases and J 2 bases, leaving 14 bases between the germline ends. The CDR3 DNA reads TGCGCCAGCAGCCAAGAGGGGGGAACAATAACCAAAAACATTCAGTACTTC. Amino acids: CASSQEGGTITKNIQYF.

DNA of the CDR3: TGCGCCAGTACGGACAGATTAAACACCGGGGAGCTGTTTTTT. Translating gives CASTDRLNTGELFF. J is TRBJ2-2 and V is TRBV10-1, with D possibly being TRBD1 (6 bases). Germline V gene data show CDR1 as WNHNN and CDR2 as SYGVQD (reference sequence). V gave up 9 bases and J gave up 2 bases, with 13 bases separating them. The CDR3 loop spans 14 amino acids.

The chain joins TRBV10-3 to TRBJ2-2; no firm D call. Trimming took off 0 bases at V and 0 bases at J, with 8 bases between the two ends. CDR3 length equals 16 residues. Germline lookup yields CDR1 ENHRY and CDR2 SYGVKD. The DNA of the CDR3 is TGTGCCATCAGTGAGTCGGGGATTGCGAACACCGGGGAGCTGTTTTTT. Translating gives CAISESGIANTGELFF.

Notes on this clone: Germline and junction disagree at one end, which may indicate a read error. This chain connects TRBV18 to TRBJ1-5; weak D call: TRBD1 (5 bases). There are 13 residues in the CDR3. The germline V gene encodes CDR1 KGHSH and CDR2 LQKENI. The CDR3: CASSPLPGDPPNF. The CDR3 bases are TGTGCCAGCTCACCCCTCCCGGGGGACCCACCCAATTTT.

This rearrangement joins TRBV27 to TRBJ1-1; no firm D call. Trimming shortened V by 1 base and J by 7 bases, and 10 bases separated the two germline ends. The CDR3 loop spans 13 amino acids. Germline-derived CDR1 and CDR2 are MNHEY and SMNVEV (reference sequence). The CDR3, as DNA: TGTGCCAGCAGTTTATTGGGCAGCGATGAAGCTTTCTTT. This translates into CASSLLGSDEAFF.

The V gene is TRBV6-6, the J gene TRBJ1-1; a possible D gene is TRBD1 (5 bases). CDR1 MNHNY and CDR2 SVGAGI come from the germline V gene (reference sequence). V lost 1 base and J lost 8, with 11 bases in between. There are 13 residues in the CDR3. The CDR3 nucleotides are TGTGCCAGCAGTTACTGGGTGTCAGGGGAAGCTTTCTTT. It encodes CASSYWVSGEAFF.

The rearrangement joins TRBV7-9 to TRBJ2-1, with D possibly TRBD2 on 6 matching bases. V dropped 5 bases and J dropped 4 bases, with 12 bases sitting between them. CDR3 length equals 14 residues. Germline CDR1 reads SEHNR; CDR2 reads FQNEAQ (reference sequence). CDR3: CASSPPLAYNEQFF. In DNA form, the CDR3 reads TGTGCCAGCAGCCCCCCGCTAGCGTACAATGAGCAGTTCTTC.

The chain's CDR3 is CASSLGSGTKSTEAFF. CDR3 in DNA: TGCGCCAGCAGCTTGGGATCCGGGACAAAGTCTACTGAAGCTTTCTTT. The J gene is TRBJ1-1, the V gene TRBV5-1, with a possible D match to TRBD1 (6 bases). Germline CDR1 SGHRS, CDR2 YFSETQ. V was trimmed by 0 bases and J by 5 bases, leaving 17 bases between them. The CDR3 has 16 amino acids.

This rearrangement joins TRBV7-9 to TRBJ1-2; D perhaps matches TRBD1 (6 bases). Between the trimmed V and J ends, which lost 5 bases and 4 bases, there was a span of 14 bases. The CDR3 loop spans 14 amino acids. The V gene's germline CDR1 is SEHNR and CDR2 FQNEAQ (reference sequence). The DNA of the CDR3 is TGTGCCAGCAGCGACGGGGGGCGGGCCTATGGCTACACCTTC. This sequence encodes CASSDGGRAYGYTF.